The entry that follows covers one TCR beta chain sequence. Its antigen is unknown. Profiling that covered TCR beta VDJ and CDR3 relied on genomic DNA as its template. MiXCR, applied by TCRdb to the reads, yields one record per CDR3 protein. The table includes just over 200,000 distinct CDR3 sequences, approximately 60% detected once. The data are from a study of CD8+CD57+ T cells in acquired aplastic anemia. Sequenced patients had shown CD8+CD57+ cell expansion by flow cytometry. The patients all had a severe acquired aplastic anemia diagnosis. Patients were treatment-naive when blood was sampled. Study-wide points: No significant difference in CD8+ Simpson's diversity was found between patients and controls.

Germline values: CDR1 ENHRY, CDR2 SYGVKD. This CDR3 contains 12 residues. This receptor was identified in a human donor with aplastic anemia. V gene TRBV10-3 combines with J gene TRBJ1-5; D gene unclear. What was sequenced was sorted CD4+, CD8+, or CD8+CD57+ T cells (not recorded which) from PBMCs. The CDR3 sequence: CATGDSNQPQHF. In DNA form, the CDR3 reads TGTGCAACCGGGGATAGCAATCAGCCCCAGCATTTT.